This T cell receptor beta chain was recovered during a study of T cell repertoires in cytomegalovirus infection. As for the study in general: Public signatures in TCR beta pointed to CMV infection and matching HLA type. Points from the study as a whole: Carriers of CMV and the relevant HLA type were discriminated by public TCR beta frequency.

TCRdb ran MiXCR on the reads and lists one entry per CDR3 protein. The repertoire includes 650,000 to 850,000 distinct CDR3 sequences, roughly 29% of them detected once, and approximately 14% sits in the top ten. This clonotype was seen once. Its antigen remains unknown. This receptor was obtained from a human donor in good health (CMV status not recorded). Some clones in this sample may be carry-over from other donors' samples. The sample here was cultured CD8+ T cells from PBMCs, taken from culture after CMV antigen stimulation.

The CDR3 reads CSAYHPRVVDYGYTF. DNA for the CDR3: TGCAGTGCTTATCATCCCCGGGTCGTAGACTATGGCTACACCTTC. This chain connects TRBV20-1 to TRBJ1-2; D is unresolved. V was shortened by 5 bases and J by 3 bases, with 19 bases between the two germline ends. The CDR3 has 15 residues. Germline CDR1 reads DFQATT; CDR2 reads SNEGSKA (reference sequence).